This T cell receptor (beta chain) emerged from a study of blood T cell repertoires in COVID-19. Turning to the study itself: Whether acute or convalescent, the COVID-19 samples came from the United States, Italy and Spain. T cells, B-cell-depleted T cells, or PBMCs provided the cDNA or gDNA that served as material.

The CDR3 has 12 amino acids. Germline V CDR1 and CDR2: MDHEN, SYDVKM. V was shortened by 2 bases and J by 9 bases, with 7 bases between the two germline ends. This clone showed up just once. In the study's own analysis: How many nucleated cells were present was estimated from reference gene primer amplification. Method: immunoSEQ multiplex PCR; TCRdb's copy keeps in-frame clones and lacks some. Clone size and the V and J calls come from that table; the DNA yielded D and trimming. Of more than 150,000 clones in the sample, 90% were seen once. Sequenced sample: peripheral blood. V and J are TRBV28 and TRBJ2-2; D perhaps matches TRBD1 (6 bases). The clonotype was recovered from a man aged 45 to 65 with acute or convalescent COVID-19. The CDR3 loop is CASSLTGRELFF. The CDR3 region has the DNA TGTGCCAGCAGTTTAACAGGGAGGGAGCTGTTTTTT.